This T cell receptor beta chain was identified in a study of T cell responses to AZD1222 COVID-19 vaccine. Germline CDR1 KGHDR, CDR2 SFDVKD. The CDR3 has 12 amino acids. Trimming left V 5 bases short and J 7 bases short, with 10 bases between. To note about this clone: Its antigen is still unknown.

The protocol was immunoSEQ multiplex PCR, while the TCRdb copy is restricted to in-frame clones and leaves out a portion. Among approximately 190,000 clones listed, around 90% were seen once. Study-wide points: Nearly half of spike-specific TCRs reportedly go after variant regions that carry no mutations. Without day 14 samples, only post-peak T cell repertoires were studied. Spike-specific TCRs gained breadth and depth after people received two AZD1222 doses.

The J gene is TRBJ1-2, the V gene TRBV24-1; D gene unclear. The input for sequencing was peripheral blood, taken 28 days after the second dose of the MenACWY control vaccine. This sequence was found in an adult who received the MenACWY meningococcal vaccine as a control. CDR3 sequence reads: CATSAADRGYTF. The CDR3 DNA sequence: TGTGCCACCAGTGCCGCAGATCGTGGCTACACCTTC.